One and the same sample provided the 25 T cell receptor beta chains below, sequenced in a study of cytomegalovirus exposure and HLA in healthy donors (dated by TCRdb to between 2016 and 2019). The receptor library was made with the immunoSEQ multiplex PCR assay. For the multiplex PCR, a mixture combining 60 forward primers for TCR Vbeta segments and 13 reverse primers for TCR Jbeta segments was used. TCRdb holds this immuneACCESS table with in-frame rearrangements only. Some clones are missing; in checked studies, unresolved V genes explain under half, and the rest has no known cause. A total of about 160,000 clones appear in this sample, around 80% of them only once. Of the sample, around 2.6% is held by the ten largest clones. The specimen was PBMCs. These receptors originate from a female donor in good health and CMV-seronegative.

CDR3 nucleotides: TGTGCCAGCAGTTTACAGGGGCCATACAATGAGCAGTTCTTC. It translates to CASSLQGPYNEQFF. The V gene is TRBV28, the J gene TRBJ2-1; possibly TRBD1 for D (6 bases). Germline values: CDR1 MDHEN, CDR2 SYDVKM. The CDR3 is 14 amino acids. The ends were cut back, 2 bases at V and 4 bases at J, with 9 bases in the middle.

The V and J genes are TRBV7-2 and TRBJ2-7, with D perhaps TRBD1 (5 bases). Germline CDR1 reads SGHTA; CDR2 reads FQGNSA. The CDR3 loop spans 14 amino acids. V was shortened by 4 bases and J by 1 base, with 11 bases between the two germline ends. The CDR3 here is CASSSRRGSYEQYF. The CDR3 nucleotides read TGTGCCAGCAGCTCCCGAAGGGGTTCCTACGAGCAGTACTTC.

The genes are TRBV7-6 and TRBJ1-4; TRBD1 matches at 7 bases. Germline CDR1 is SGHVS and CDR2 is FNYEAQ. This CDR3 contains 14 residues. The trim removed 5 bases at V and 2 bases at J, leaving 2 bases unmatched. The CDR3: CASSPQGTNEKLFF. In nucleotides, the CDR3 is TGTGCCAGCAGCCCACAGGGGACTAATGAAAAACTGTTTTTT. The full variable domain, rest sourced from reference TRBV7-6 and TRBJ1-4, is GAGVSQSPRYKVTKRGQDVALRCDPISGHVSLYWYRQALGQGPEFLTYFNYEAQQDKSGLPNDRFSAERPEGSISTLTIQRTEQRDSAMYRCASSPQGTNEKLFFGSGTQLSVL.

The chain uses TRBV19 and TRBJ2-3, with 9 bases fitting TRBD2. V shed 0 bases, J shed 3 bases, and the junction held 4 bases outside the gene matches. CDR3 length: 16 amino acids. Germline V gene data show CDR1 as LNHDA and CDR2 as SQIVND (reference sequence). CDR3 sequence reads: CASSIDLLAGTDTQYF. The CDR3 region has the DNA TGTGCCAGTAGTATAGATTTACTAGCGGGTACAGATACGCAGTATTTT.

The chain couples TRBV7-3 to TRBJ1-2; 9 bases match TRBD1. After removal of 5 bases from V and 4 bases from J, the junction contained 8 bases not matched to a gene. The CDR3 sequence is 15 residues long. Per the germline V gene, CDR1 is SGHTA and CDR2 is FQGTGA. The CDR3 loop reads CASSPRDRVTYGYTF. CDR3 sequence (DNA): TGTGCCAGCAGCCCCCGGGACAGGGTCACCTATGGCTACACCTTC.

The V gene is TRBV4-2, the J gene TRBJ1-2; possibly TRBD1 for D (5 bases). Trimming stripped 0 bases from V and 0 bases from J, with 14 bases between. CDR1 and CDR2 from the germline V gene are LGHNA and YNFKEQ. There are 17 residues in the CDR3. The chain's CDR3 is CASSQDRGTDSNYGYTF. CDR3 coding DNA: TGTGCCAGCAGCCAAGATCGGGGGACCGATTCTAACTATGGCTACACCTTC.

Only a few counts were recorded for this clone. The chain is built from TRBV6-1 and TRBJ1-2; D remains ambiguous. The CDR3 spans 15 residues. Germline lookup yields CDR1 MNHNS and CDR2 SASEGT. V was shortened by 4 bases and J by 3 bases, with 15 bases between the two germline ends. The CDR3 protein is CASSAGPDGDYGYTF. As DNA, the CDR3 is TGTGCCAGCAGTGCAGGACCCGACGGGGACTATGGCTACACCTTC.

The J gene is TRBJ2-3, the V gene TRBV5-4; D unclear. Trimming took off 1 base at V and 1 base at J, with 13 bases between the two ends. CDR3 length: 16 amino acids. The germline CDR1 and CDR2 sequences are SGHNT and YYREEE (reference sequence). The CDR3 DNA sequence: TGTGCCAGCAGCTTGTTAGCCGGATCCGGCACAGATACGCAGTATTTT. Its protein product is CASSLLAGSGTDTQYF. Looking up the rest from reference TRBV5-4 and TRBJ2-3 gives the full variable domain: ETGVTQSPTHLIKTRGQQVTLRCSSQSGHNTVSWYQQALGQGPQFIFQYYREEENGRGNFPPRFSGLQFPNYSSELNVNALELDDSALYLCASSLLAGSGTDTQYFGPGTRLTVL.

There are a few counts of this clone. The V call is TRBV2, the J call TRBJ1-5; tentatively, D is TRBD1 (5 bases). V was cut by 6 bases and J by 4 bases, with 16 bases left in between. CDR3 size: 15 residues. The germline CDR1 and CDR2 sequences are SNHLY and FYNNEI. For the CDR3, the DNA is TGTGCCAGCAGGAAGTCGACAGACAAGAATCAGCCCCAGCATTTT. This codes for CASRKSTDKNQPQHF.

The chain links TRBV10-3 to TRBJ1-2; no definite D call. The CDR3 runs to 11 residues. Germline V gene data show CDR1 as ENHRY and CDR2 as SYGVKD. V lost 6 bases and J lost 9, with 11 bases in between. The CDR3 sequence is CAISQERSYTF. Written as DNA, the CDR3 is TGTGCCATCAGCCAGGAAAGAAGCTACACCTTC.

This chain links TRBV6-6 with TRBJ2-2; a weak D match, TRBD2 (5 bases). Germline CDR1 and CDR2: MNHNY and SVGAGI (reference sequence). The CDR3 runs 16 residues. Trimming took 6 bases from V and 6 from J, leaving 20 bases between them. This chain's CDR3 is CASSPLNGIGAGELFF. CDR3 nucleotides: TGTGCCAGCAGCCCTTTAAACGGGATCGGCGCCGGGGAGCTGTTTTTT.

The chain couples TRBV29-1 to TRBJ2-2; TRBD2 matches 7 bases. V lost 6 bases to trimming and J lost 4 bases; unmatched junction nucleotides: 5. Germline loops: CDR1 SQVTM, CDR2 ANQGSEA. The CDR3 sequence is 13 residues long. The DNA for the CDR3 is TGCAGCGTCCGGACTAGTGCCACCGGGGAGCTGTTTTTT. This translates into CSVRTSATGELFF.

The chain employs TRBV12-2 and TRBJ1-5; the D call TRBD1 from the table was never checked on the DNA. TRBV12-2 is marked as a pseudogene. The CDR3 runs to 13 residues. This CDR3 reads CATGRAGVQPQHF. DNA of the CDR3: TGTGCAACCGGGCGGGCAGGGGTTCAGCCCCAGCATTTT.

The J gene is TRBJ1-5, the V gene TRBV7-8; D is unresolved. The V end was cut by 3 bases, the J end by 3 bases, with 15 bases between. Germline V gene data show CDR1 as SGHVS and CDR2 as FQNEAQ. This CDR3 has 16 residues. CDR3 sequence: CASSFRRITPNQPQHF. CDR3 coding DNA: TGTGCCAGCAGCTTCCGCAGGATTACTCCCAATCAGCCCCAGCATTTT.

The chain carries TRBV7-2 and TRBJ1-2; TRBD1 agrees at 7 bases. Germline CDR1 and CDR2: SGHTA and FQGNSA. J gave up 5 bases and V 2 bases, and 8 bases lay outside the gene matches. The CDR3 spans 15 residues. CDR3 sequence reads: CASSLPKTGSYGYTF. CDR3 nucleotide sequence: TGTGCCAGCAGCTTACCGAAGACAGGGAGTTATGGCTACACCTTC.

This clone showed up just a few times. The V and J genes are TRBV12-5 and TRBJ2-7; tentatively, D is TRBD2 (5 bases). Germline V gene lookup returns CDR1 LGHNT and CDR2 FRNRAP. CDR3 length: 12 residues. The V and J ends lost 7 bases and 5 bases respectively, with 12 bases between them. The CDR3 sequence is CASADSGNEQYF. The CDR3 DNA reads as TGTGCTAGTGCCGACTCCGGGAACGAGCAGTACTTC.

The rearrangement links TRBV7-6 to TRBJ2-1, with 10 nucleotides matching TRBD2. CDR1 is SGHVS and CDR2 is FNYEAQ in the germline V gene. V was pared by 6 bases and J by 4 bases, with 3 bases of the junction left unmatched. This CDR3 is 14 amino acids long. CDR3 nucleotide sequence: TGTGCCAGCAGTGGTAGCGGGAGGTACAATGAGCAGTTCTTC. Its translation: CASSGSGRYNEQFF.

The V call is TRBV27, the J call TRBJ1-3, with TRBD1 identical over 8 bases. With V trimmed by 5 bases and J by 4 bases, 4 bases remained unmatched. The germline V gene encodes CDR1 MNHEY and CDR2 SMNVEV (reference sequence). The CDR3 runs to 14 residues. CDR3 bases: TGTGCCAGCAGTCCGAGACAGGGGGGAAACACCATATATTTT. Residues: CASSPRQGGNTIYF.

The chain joins TRBV6-6 to TRBJ2-1; tentatively, D is TRBD1 (6 bases). This CDR3 has 16 residues. From germline, CDR1 is MNHNY and CDR2 SVGAGI (reference sequence). The V end was cut by 6 bases, the J end by 0 bases, with 15 bases between. The CDR3 DNA follows: TGTGCCAGCAGCCCTCCGAGGGGGAGCTCCTACAATGAGCAGTTCTTC. The encoded protein is CASSPPRGSSYNEQFF.

The J gene is TRBJ2-1, the V gene TRBV2, with a weak D call TRBD2 (6 bases). V was trimmed by 5 bases and J by 7 bases, leaving 18 bases between them. The CDR3 contains 15 residues. The germline V gene encodes CDR1 SNHLY and CDR2 FYNNEI. CDR3 nucleotide sequence: TGTGCCAGCAGTCCTTATTTACGGAGCGGGAATGAGCAGTTCTTC. This sequence encodes CASSPYLRSGNEQFF.

The CDR3 DNA reads TGTGCCAGCAGGACCGCCGGGACATCGAACACTGAAGCTTTCTTT. Amino acids: CASRTAGTSNTEAFF. The rearrangement joins TRBV2 to TRBJ1-1; TRBD1 might be the D (6 bases). CDR1 and CDR2 (germline): SNHLY, FYNNEI. The V end lost 6 bases, the J end lost 1 base, and 15 bases lay between the germline ends. The CDR3 sequence is 15 residues long.

This chain links TRBV19 with TRBJ2-5; perhaps TRBD2 as D (5 bases). CDR3 length: 12 amino acids. The V gene's germline CDR1 is LNHDA and CDR2 SQIVND (reference sequence). V was pared by 1 base and J by 5 bases, with 5 bases between. The CDR3 DNA is TGTGCCAGTAGTATAGGAGGGGAGACCCAGTACTTC. It is translated as CASSIGGETQYF.

This clone turned up a few times. The rearrangement uses TRBV2 and TRBJ1-2; 7 nucleotides line up with TRBD1. The trim removed 6 bases at V and 8 bases at J, leaving 12 bases unmatched. The CDR3 totals 14 residues. Per germline, CDR1 SNHLY and CDR2 FYNNEI. The CDR3 DNA reads as TGTGCCAGCAGAGAGGACAGGTCAACGAGGGGCTACACCTTC. Its protein product is CASREDRSTRGYTF. Based on the CDR3 plus reference TRBV2 and TRBJ1-2, the full variable domain is EPEVTQTPSHQVTQMGQEVILRCVPISNHLYFYWYRQILGQKVEFLVSFYNNEISEKSEIFDDQFSVERPDGSNFTLKIRSTKLEDSAMYFCASREDRSTRGYTFGSGTRLTVV.

The V gene is TRBV19, the J gene TRBJ1-4, with D tentatively TRBD1 (6 bases). This CDR3 comprises 14 residues. V was clipped by 3 bases and J by 6 bases, with 11 bases between them. Looked up from germline, CDR1 is LNHDA and CDR2 is SQIVND (reference sequence). CDR3 bases: TGTGCCAGTAGTATCGCGGCAGGGGATGAAAAACTGTTTTTT. This translates into CASSIAAGDEKLFF.

The V gene is TRBV20-1, the J gene TRBJ2-7, with D unclear. This CDR3 spans 11 amino acids. The V end was cut by 3 bases, the J end by 7 bases, with 10 bases between. Germline-derived CDR1 and CDR2 are DFQATT and SNEGSKA (reference sequence). CDR3 coding DNA: TGCAGTGCTAGGCGTAAAATGGAGCAGTACTTC. Translated, it gives CSARRKMEQYF.